This entry lists 32 T cell receptor beta chains sequenced from one sample in a study of T cells in Graves' hyperthyroidism and ophthalmopathy. Template material for amplifying TCR beta CDR3 regions consisted of RNA transcripts. During a first-round RT-PCR of the TCR CDR3, the HTBI primer set was used. One entry per CDR3 protein, called by TCRdb with MiXCR from the multiplex PCR reads. The repertoire holds more than 300,000 distinct CDR3 sequences, approximately 18% seen once, with 30% to 35% in the top ten. Sequencing was carried out using blood. Receptors originate from a woman younger than 45 with Graves' hyperthyroidism that later progressed to Graves' ophthalmopathy.

The chain recombines TRBV5-6 with TRBJ2-7, with unresolved D. The CDR3 spans 15 residues. Germline V gene sequence: CDR1 SGHDT, CDR2 YYEEEE. Trimming pared 0 bases from V and 0 bases from J, leaving 10 bases between. CDR3 amino acids: CASSLASVDSYEQYF. The CDR3 DNA reads as TGTGCCAGCAGCTTGGCCTCTGTGGACTCCTACGAGCAGTACTTC. Full variable domain (rest looked up from reference TRBV5-6 and TRBJ2-7): DAGVTQSPTHLIKTRGQQVTLRCSPKSGHDTVSWYQQALGQGPQFIFQYYEEEERQRGNFPDRFSGHQFPNYSSELNVNALLLGDSALYLCASSLASVDSYEQYFGPGTRLTVT.

This clonotype was recorded at least ten times. This chain connects TRBV6-1 to TRBJ2-2, with 12 bases identical to TRBD2. CDR1 and CDR2 (germline): MNHNS, SASEGT. Trimming cost V 7 bases and J 7 bases; bases outside gene matches: 10. The CDR3 is 16 amino acids. The CDR3 DNA sequence: TGTGCCAGCATTCTAGCGGGAGGGCCATTAAGCGGGGAGCTGTTTTTT. It specifies CASILAGGPLSGELFF.

The chain couples TRBV19 to TRBJ2-7; 9 positions agree with TRBD1. The length of the CDR3 is 14 residues. CDR1 is LNHDA, CDR2 SQIVND, per germline (reference sequence). V gave up 7 bases and J gave up 5 bases; unmatched junction bases: 9. The CDR3 DNA reads as TGTGCCAGTACTAAACAGGGGGCTATCGACGAGCAGTACTTC. Protein sequence: CASTKQGAIDEQYF.

J is TRBJ2-5 and V is TRBV27; possible D gene TRBD2, 7 bases. CDR1 is MNHEY and CDR2 is SMNVEV in the germline V gene (reference sequence). The length of the CDR3 is 15 residues. Trimming took off 4 bases at V and 5 bases at J, with 17 bases between the two ends. CDR3 loop: CASSWGGGLRETQYF. CDR3 coding DNA: TGTGCCAGCAGTTGGGGGGGGGGGCTGCGGGAGACCCAGTACTTC.

This clonotype was picked up a small number of times. J is TRBJ2-7 and V is TRBV20-1; the D is unclear. The CDR3 consists of 14 residues. Trimming cost V 4 bases and J 5 bases, with 18 bases left between them. Per germline, CDR1 DFQATT and CDR2 SNEGSKA (reference sequence). The CDR3 region is CSAKDSFLVDEQYF. The CDR3 DNA sequence: TGCAGTGCTAAAGACTCCTTCCTGGTGGACGAGCAGTACTTC.

This clonotype has at least ten counts. The V and J genes are TRBV11-2 and TRBJ2-3; D is unresolved. There are 16 residues in the CDR3. Looked up from germline, CDR1 is SGHAT and CDR2 is FQNNGV. Trimming removed 1 base from V and 0 bases from J, with 11 bases in between. The CDR3 DNA follows: TGTGCCAGCAGCTTAGGAGGTGCGTCTAGCACAGATACGCAGTATTTT. Translation gives CASSLGGASSTDTQYF.

The sample holds a few counts of this clonotype. One end of the junction does not line up with germline, which may come from a read error. CDR3 in amino acids: CASSRPGRDSHEQYF. The CDR3 DNA reads TGTGCCAGCTCACGGCCGGGAAGGGACTCCCACGAGCAGTACTTC. The J gene is TRBJ2-7, the V gene TRBV18, with D possibly matching TRBD2 (6 bases). Per the germline V gene, CDR1 is KGHSH and CDR2 is LQKENI. The length of the CDR3 is 15 residues.

This clonotype was recorded a few times. This chain uses TRBV12-3 or TRBV12-4 with TRBJ2-5, with D unresolved. The CDR3 length is 13 residues. Trimming took off 5 bases at V and 4 bases at J, with 11 bases between the two ends. This CDR3 reads CASSVGLLETQYF. CDR3 bases: TGTGCCAGCAGTGTAGGGTTGCTAGAGACCCAGTACTTC.

The rearrangement links TRBV19 to TRBJ2-3, with D perhaps given as TRBD1 or TRBD2 (5 bases each). CDR1 is LNHDA and CDR2 is SQIVND in the germline V gene (reference sequence). The germline V and J ends were trimmed by 3 bases and 12 bases, with 25 bases remaining between them. This CDR3 is built from 16 residues. The CDR3 sequence is CASSIMGLGSSLTQYF. Written as DNA, the CDR3 is TGTGCCAGTAGTATTATGGGGCTTGGGAGTTCTCTTACCCAGTATTTT.

This clonotype showed up many times. The J gene is TRBJ1-2, the V gene TRBV6-1, with D perhaps TRBD1 (5 bases). V lost 5 bases and J lost 8, with 15 bases in between. From germline, CDR1 is MNHNS and CDR2 SASEGT. CDR3 size: 13 residues. For the CDR3, the DNA is TGTGCCAGCAGTCGCCCAGGGAGAATCGGCTACACCTTC. Encoded protein: CASSRPGRIGYTF.

A word on this clonotype: A read error is possible here, since a much larger clone lies one base away. The chain combines TRBV7-8 with TRBJ2-7; 9 bases are a match to TRBD1. This CDR3 contains 16 residues. J gave up 5 bases and V 5 bases, and 13 bases lay outside the gene matches. The germline CDR1 and CDR2 sequences are SGHVS and FQNEAQ. CDR3 sequence: CASSTGQGRLYHEQYF. CDR3 nucleotides: TGTGCCAGCAGCACTGGACAGGGGCGCCTTTACCACGAGCAGTACTTC.

This clonotype occurred many times. The J gene is TRBJ1-4, the V gene TRBV5-1, with D possibly being TRBD1 (5 bases). This CDR3 has 16 amino acids. Germline V gene data show CDR1 as SGHRS and CDR2 as YFSETQ. With 3 bases removed from V and 3 bases from J, the gap between germline ends came to 15 bases. The CDR3 DNA reads TGCGCCAGCAGCTGGGGGTCAGGTTGGCCTAATGAAAAACTGTTTTTT. Translated: CASSWGSGWPNEKLFF. The variable domain in full, with the rest retrieved from reference TRBV5-1 and TRBJ1-4, is KAGVTQTPRYLIKTRGQQVTLSCSPISGHRSVSWYQQTPGQGLQFLFEYFSETQRNKGNFPGRFSGRQFSNSRSEMNVSTLELGDSALYLCASSWGSGWPNEKLFFGSGTQLSVL.

This clonotype appeared a single time. A read error may explain this, as a much larger clone is one base away. V is TRBV20-1 and J is TRBJ2-3; maybe TRBD2 (5 bases). Germline CDR1 and CDR2: DFQATT and SNEGSKA (reference sequence). CDR3 length: 13 residues. V dropped 6 bases and J dropped 2 bases, with 12 bases sitting between them. The CDR3 spells CSAPERDTDTQYF. The CDR3 DNA sequence: TGCAGTGCCCCGGAGAGGGACACAGATACGCAGTATTTT.

This clonotype was detected only a few times. The J gene is TRBJ1-2, the V gene TRBV20-1; possibly TRBD1 for D (6 bases). V was pared by 0 bases and J by 6 bases, with 8 bases between. Germline V gene sequence: CDR1 DFQATT, CDR2 SNEGSKA (reference sequence). CDR3 length: 12 residues. The CDR3: CSARDYRDGYTF. The CDR3, as DNA: TGCAGTGCTAGAGATTACAGGGATGGCTACACCTTC.

This clonotype was seen repeatedly, ten times or more. The rearrangement joins TRBV18 to TRBJ2-3, with a weak D call TRBD2 (6 bases). Germline V gene lookup returns CDR1 KGHSH and CDR2 LQKENI. This CDR3 has 16 amino acids. Deletions cut 6 bases from V and 2 bases from J, with 18 bases between. DNA for the CDR3: TGTGCCAGCTCGTCACGGAGGGCCCGGTCCACAGATACGCAGTATTTT. Amino acids: CASSSRRARSTDTQYF.

In its sample, this clonotype was seen a few times. The V and J genes are TRBV6-1 and TRBJ2-7; 10 nucleotides match TRBD1. CDR3 size: 13 residues. J was trimmed by 6 bases and V by 6 bases; bases with no gene match: 5. Germline-derived CDR1 and CDR2 are MNHNS and SASEGT. CDR3 residues: CASRRTGGGEQYF. The CDR3 DNA sequence: TGTGCCAGCAGGAGGACAGGGGGAGGCGAGCAGTACTTC.

This clonotype was seen ten or more times. The chain is built from TRBV29-1 and TRBJ2-1; 7 bases fit TRBD2. The CDR3 is made up of 17 amino acids. Germline values: CDR1 SQVTM, CDR2 ANQGSEA. Trimming removed 0 bases from V and 0 bases from J; junction bases left unmatched: 8. The CDR3 coding sequence is TGCAGCGTTGAAGATGTCACTAGCGTAGTCTCCTACAATGAGCAGTTCTTC. It encodes CSVEDVTSVVSYNEQFF.

This clonotype was observed at least ten times. The chain links TRBV30 to TRBJ2-7, with TRBD2 matching 9 bases. This CDR3 contains 15 residues. The V gene's germline CDR1 is GTSNPN and CDR2 SVGIG (reference sequence). V lost 0 bases and J lost 6; bases outside the gene matches: 9. The DNA for the CDR3 is TGTGCCTGGAGTGTACTTCGCGGGAGGGTTTCCGAGCAGTACTTC. Translated, it gives CAWSVLRGRVSEQYF.

This clonotype was observed many times. The CDR3 reads CASSGGLTGTDTQYF. The CDR3 DNA follows: TGCGCCAGCAGCGGTGGACTTACCGGCACAGATACGCAGTATTTT. This sequence joins TRBV5-1 and TRBJ2-3, with a weak D call TRBD2 (5 bases). The germline V gene encodes CDR1 SGHRS and CDR2 YFSETQ. Trimming left V 4 bases short and J 1 base short, with 13 bases between. The CDR3 sequence is 15 residues long. The variable domain in full, completed from reference TRBV5-1 and TRBJ2-3, reads KAGVTQTPRYLIKTRGQQVTLSCSPISGHRSVSWYQQTPGQGLQFLFEYFSETQRNKGNFPGRFSGRQFSNSRSEMNVSTLELGDSALYLCASSGGLTGTDTQYFGPGTRLTVL.

There are many counts of this clonotype. CDR3 in DNA: TGCGCCAGCAGCATAGGACAGCAAACAGATACGCAGTATTTT. As protein: CASSIGQQTDTQYF. The V and J genes are TRBV5-1 and TRBJ2-3; weak D call: TRBD1 (6 bases). The CDR3 is 14 amino acids. Trimming stripped 4 bases from V and 3 bases from J, with 12 bases between. Germline V gene data show CDR1 as SGHRS and CDR2 as YFSETQ.

As for this clonotype: This clone may be a read error of a much larger clone one base away. V usage is TRBV5-1 and J usage is TRBJ2-3; unclear D gene. The V gene lost 1 base and the J gene lost 14 bases, with 17 bases spanning the gap. CDR1 SGHRS and CDR2 YFSETQ come from the germline V gene. The CDR3 has 13 residues. CDR3 sequence: CASSLWGGEKLYF. The CDR3 region has the DNA TGCGCCAGCAGCTTGTGGGGTGGGGAAAAACTGTATTTT.

In its sample, this clonotype was seen many times. The V and J genes are TRBV4-2 and TRBJ1-1; D is undetermined. V was clipped by 4 bases and J by 1 base, with 13 bases between them. Germline CDR1 is LGHNA and CDR2 is YNFKEQ. CDR3 length equals 15 residues. For the CDR3, the DNA is TGTGCCAGCAGCCGACAACAATTGGGGAACACTGAAGCTTTCTTT. Amino acids: CASSRQQLGNTEAFF.

Ten or more counts support this clonotype. CDR3 sequence reads: CASSWGVRASYEQYF. CDR3 DNA: TGTGCCAGCAGCTGGGGGGTAAGGGCCTCCTACGAGCAGTACTTC. The J gene is TRBJ2-7, the V gene TRBV7-2, with a tentative D call TRBD2 (6 bases). V was clipped by 4 bases and J by 0 bases, with 13 bases between them. This CDR3 spans 15 amino acids. Germline V gene data show CDR1 as SGHTA and CDR2 as FQGNSA.

This clonotype was detected many times. The J gene is TRBJ1-2, the V gene TRBV19, with D possibly being TRBD1 (5 bases). V was clipped by 6 bases and J by 5 bases, with 19 bases between them. The CDR3 runs to 15 residues. Germline V gene sequence: CDR1 LNHDA, CDR2 SQIVND (reference sequence). This chain's CDR3 is CASRPDQGFNYGYTF. For the CDR3, the DNA is TGTGCCAGTAGGCCTGACCAGGGCTTCAATTATGGCTACACCTTC.

In this sample, this clonotype turned up many times. The chain joins TRBV27 to TRBJ1-2; D remains ambiguous. The germline CDR1 and CDR2 sequences are MNHEY and SMNVEV (reference sequence). Trimming shortened V by 4 bases and J by 2 bases, and 5 bases separated the two germline ends. The CDR3 is made up of 12 amino acids. CDR3: CASSYGNYGYTF. The CDR3 nucleotides are TGTGCCAGCAGTTACGGCAACTATGGCTACACCTTC.

This clonotype was counted ten times or more. The rearrangement uses TRBV10-1 and TRBJ2-1; D uncertain. Germline V CDR1 and CDR2: WNHNN, SYGVQD (reference sequence). The length of the CDR3 is 13 residues. V was trimmed by 6 bases and J by 8 bases, leaving 14 bases between them. CDR3 sequence reads: CASRGLVGDEQFF. CDR3 nucleotide sequence: TGCGCCAGCAGGGGTCTGGTTGGGGATGAGCAGTTCTTC.

The rearrangement joins TRBV2 to TRBJ2-7, with 9 positions matching TRBD1. CDR3 length equals 19 residues. The ends lost 10 bases at V and 0 bases at J; junction bases unmatched: 22. Germline V gene lookup returns CDR1 SNHLY and CDR2 FYNNEI. Here the CDR3 reads CAIQGWTGAIKRSSYEQYF. The CDR3 DNA is TGTGCCATCCAAGGCTGGACAGGGGCGATCAAGAGGAGCTCCTACGAGCAGTACTTC.

The table lists this clonotype with many counts. V is TRBV11-2 and J is TRBJ2-7; 7 bases align to TRBD1. The CDR3 runs 15 residues. Germline CDR1 and CDR2: SGHAT and FQNNGV. V was pared by 2 bases and J by 0 bases, with 4 bases of the junction left unmatched. CDR3 in amino acids: CASSLTTGPSYEQYF. The CDR3 DNA reads as TGTGCCAGCAGCTTAACGACAGGGCCCTCCTACGAGCAGTACTTC.

This clonotype was observed at least ten times. The chain combines TRBV28 with TRBJ1-1; 7 bases align to TRBD1. Trimming at V came to 7 bases and at J to 2 bases, leaving 13 bases not matched to a gene. The V gene's germline CDR1 is MDHEN and CDR2 SYDVKM. The CDR3 spans 16 residues. In nucleotides, the CDR3 is TGTGCCAGCACCGACCCCGCCGGGACAGTTAACACTGAAGCTTTCTTT. Its translation: CASTDPAGTVNTEAFF.

This clonotype occurred many times. This rearrangement joins TRBV28 to TRBJ2-1, with 8 bases that match TRBD2. CDR3 length equals 15 residues. Germline CDR1 and CDR2: MDHEN and SYDVKM. The trim removed 8 bases at V and 8 bases at J, leaving 14 bases unmatched. The CDR3 DNA reads TGTGCCAGCTTGCCCGGGACTAGAAGTGCGGATGAGCAGTTCTTC. It translates to CASLPGTRSADEQFF. Full variable domain (missing parts from reference TRBV28 and TRBJ2-1): DVKVTQSSRYLVKRTGEKVFLECVQDMDHENMFWYRQDPGLGLRLIYFSYDVKMKEKGDIPEGYSVSREKKERFSLILESASTNQTSMYLCASLPGTRSADEQFFGPGTRLTVL.

This rearrangement joins TRBV5-1 to TRBJ2-3, with 7 bases fitting TRBD1. V trimming: 4 bases; J trimming: 6 bases; junction bases outside the gene matches: 11. The V gene's germline CDR1 is SGHRS and CDR2 YFSETQ. This CDR3 has 15 amino acids. In DNA form, the CDR3 reads TGCGCCAGCAGCCCCAGACAGGGACCCACGGATACGCAGTATTTT. Protein sequence: CASSPRQGPTDTQYF.

V is TRBV5-1 and J is TRBJ1-2; D possibly corresponds to TRBD1 (5 bases). The CDR3 loop spans 13 amino acids. CDR1 and CDR2 (germline): SGHRS, YFSETQ. V lost 4 bases to trimming and J lost 5 bases, with 12 bases between them. CDR3 coding DNA: TGCGCCAGCAGCCGGGGGGAAGATTATGGCTACACCTTC. Protein: CASSRGEDYGYTF.